This section outlines one TCR beta chain sequence together with its context. With 5 bases removed from V and 4 bases from J, the gap between germline ends came to 18 bases. CDR1 and CDR2 (germline): LNHDA, SQIVND (reference sequence). The CDR3 covers 15 residues. The sample is drawn from a study of blood T cell repertoires in COVID-19. Turning to the study itself: The United States, Italy and Spain provided the acute and convalescent COVID-19 samples. Sources were T cells, B-cell-depleted T cells, or PBMCs; the material itself was cDNA or gDNA.

Clones were read by immunoSEQ multiplex PCR, and TCRdb kept only the in-frame ones, dropping some. The profile shows 110,000 to 150,000 clones, approximately 89% of them singletons. The sequence was collected from a woman in her fifties or sixties with acute or convalescent COVID-19. The chain is built from TRBV19 and TRBJ2-7; a possible D gene is TRBD2 (5 bases). Sequences were obtained from peripheral blood. The CDR3 is CASSYSGSAPYEQYF. CDR3 sequence (DNA): TGTGCCAGTAGTTACAGCGGAAGCGCCCCGTACGAGCAGTACTTC.